Below are 24 T cell receptor beta chains sequenced from a single sample in a study of blood T cell repertoires in COVID-19. TCRdb keeps only in-frame clones here, not all; method: immunoSEQ multiplex PCR. The sample holds 300,000 to 350,000 clones, over 85% seen once. Source material: PBMCs or T cells enriched from blood (not recorded which). The receptors stem from a woman in her 30s who had recovered from COVID-19.

In its sample, this clone was seen once. The J gene is TRBJ1-2, the V gene TRBV10-2, with D possibly matching TRBD1 (5 bases). Looked up from germline, CDR1 is WSHSY and CDR2 is SAAADI. The CDR3 runs 12 residues. The V and J ends lost 5 bases and 7 bases respectively, with 11 bases between them. This CDR3 reads CASSTGLAGYTF. The CDR3 bases are TGCGCCAGCAGTACAGGTTTAGCTGGCTACACCTTC.

This chain links TRBV6-4 with TRBJ1-2; possible D gene TRBD1, 5 bases. The CDR3 length is 15 residues. Germline-derived CDR1 and CDR2 are MRHNA and SNTAGT. V lost 5 bases to trimming and J lost 6 bases, with 19 bases between them. The CDR3 DNA follows: TGTGCCAGCAGTAAACAGACCGGGGGTTCGGATGGCTACACCTTC. It yields the protein CASSKQTGGSDGYTF.

This clone has more than one count but fewer than ten. V gene TRBV10-3 combines with J gene TRBJ1-6, with D possibly being TRBD1 (5 bases). The germline V and J ends were trimmed by 4 bases and 6 bases, with 7 bases remaining between them. The germline V gene has CDR1 ENHRY and CDR2 SYGVKD. The length of the CDR3 is 13 residues. CDR3 bases: TGTGCCATCAGTGGACAGCTTAATTCACCCCTCCACTTT. Translated: CAISGQLNSPLHF.

The chain links TRBV18 to TRBJ2-5; tentative D call: TRBD1 (6 bases). Deletions cut 3 bases from V and 5 bases from J, with 10 bases between. Germline V CDR1 and CDR2: KGHSH, LQKENI. The length of the CDR3 is 13 residues. This CDR3 is CASSPRGRETQYF. The CDR3 DNA sequence: TGTGCCAGCTCACCCAGGGGAAGGGAGACCCAGTACTTC.

The V and J genes are TRBV11-2 and TRBJ2-7; maybe TRBD2 (5 bases). Germline assignment: CDR1 SGHAT and CDR2 FQNNGV. The V end was cut by 3 bases, the J end by 3 bases, with 18 bases between. This CDR3 has 16 residues. The CDR3 reads CASSLSRETGIYEQYF. The CDR3 DNA follows: TGTGCCAGCAGCTTGTCCCGGGAAACCGGGATCTACGAGCAGTACTTC. The full variable domain, in which reference TRBV11-2 and TRBJ2-7 provide the parts outside the CDR3, is EAGVAQSPRYKIIEKRQSVAFWCNPISGHATLYWYQQILGQGPKLLIQFQNNGVVDDSQLPKDRFSAERLKGVDSTLKIQPAKLEDSAVYLCASSLSRETGIYEQYFGPGTRLTVT.

The chain couples TRBV5-4 to TRBJ2-1, with 9 nucleotides matching TRBD1. The CDR3 is 15 residues long. V trimming: 2 bases; J trimming: 7 bases; junction bases outside the gene matches: 7. From germline, CDR1 is SGHNT and CDR2 YYREEE (reference sequence). The CDR3 is CASSFRDRAGNEQFF. The CDR3 region has the DNA TGTGCCAGCAGCTTCCGGGACAGGGCTGGTAATGAGCAGTTCTTC.

The chain carries TRBV6-1 and TRBJ1-2; TRBD1 is a possible D gene (6 bases). With 2 bases removed from V and 2 bases from J, the gap between germline ends came to 12 bases. The CDR3 is 15 residues long. The germline gives CDR1 MNHNS, CDR2 SASEGT. CDR3 region: CASSERPGQNYGYTF. The DNA of the CDR3 is TGTGCCAGCAGTGAAAGGCCCGGACAGAACTATGGCTACACCTTC.

The J gene is TRBJ2-2, the V gene TRBV7-2, with 7 bases aligning to TRBD2. Trimming removed 0 bases from V and 7 bases from J; junction bases left unmatched: 11. The CDR3 runs 17 residues. CDR1 is SGHTA and CDR2 is FQGNSA in the germline V gene. CDR3 DNA sequence: TGTGCCAGCAGCTTAGCGGGCGGGAGAGGGAAGAGCGGGGAGCTGTTTTTT. Protein sequence: CASSLAGGRGKSGELFF.

The chain recombines TRBV6-2 or TRBV6-3 with TRBJ1-3; maybe TRBD1 (5 bases). Trimming removed 4 bases from V and 2 bases from J, with 9 bases in between. Germline V CDR1 and CDR2: MNHEY, SVGEGT. The CDR3 has 14 residues. The CDR3, as DNA: TGTGCCAGCAGTTTGACAGTTACTGGAAACACCATATATTTT. It is translated as CASSLTVTGNTIYF.

The chain couples TRBV11-3 to TRBJ1-1; D gene unclear. CDR3 length: 13 residues. From germline, CDR1 is SGHNT and CDR2 YENEEA. V dropped 5 bases and J dropped 3 bases, with 10 bases sitting between them. DNA for the CDR3: TGTGCCAGCAGCACTAGCATCTACACTGAAGCTTTCTTT. This encodes CASSTSIYTEAFF.

V is TRBV15 and J is TRBJ1-5; maybe TRBD1 (5 bases). From germline, CDR1 is LNHNV and CDR2 YYDKDF (reference sequence). The CDR3 is 16 residues long. Trimming pared 2 bases from V and 5 bases from J, leaving 16 bases between. The CDR3 region has the DNA TGTGCCACCAGCAGAACTCCGGACGGGGGGGATCAGCCCCAGCATTTT. Amino acids: CATSRTPDGGDQPQHF.

The chain uses TRBV28 and TRBJ1-1; D is perhaps TRBD1 (6 bases). Germline V lookup: CDR1 MDHEN, CDR2 SYDVKM. The CDR3 runs 17 residues. Trimming took 6 bases from V and 5 from J, leaving 25 bases between them. This CDR3 reads CASSDERDTDPLTEAFF. For the CDR3, the DNA is TGTGCCAGCAGCGATGAACGGGACACCGACCCGCTGACTGAAGCTTTCTTT.

The CDR3 nucleotides read TGTGCCAGCAGTATTATCTCAGGGAAGGTGCGGGAGCAGTACTTC. Its protein is CASSIISGKVREQYF. V is TRBV6-5 and J is TRBJ2-7; tentatively, D is TRBD1 (5 bases). The CDR3 contains 15 residues. V was clipped by 5 bases and J by 7 bases, with 21 bases between them. Germline V gene data show CDR1 as MNHEY and CDR2 as SVGAGI.

The chain combines TRBV29-1 with TRBJ1-2, with D perhaps matching TRBD1 (5 bases). The CDR3 runs 13 residues. Trimming removed 6 bases from V and 8 bases from J, with 19 bases in between. The germline CDR1 and CDR2 sequences are SQVTM and ANQGSEA. CDR3 in DNA: TGCAGCGTGGTCCTAGGGGCGGCCTGGGGCTACACCTTC. Encoded protein: CSVVLGAAWGYTF.

This chain joins TRBV27 and TRBJ1-2, with D unclear. The CDR3 is 14 amino acids. CDR1 MNHEY and CDR2 SMNVEV come from the germline V gene (reference sequence). The ends were cut back, 5 bases at V and 0 bases at J, with 10 bases in the middle. CDR3: CASSAARTNYGYTF. The DNA of the CDR3 is TGTGCCAGCAGTGCGGCCAGAACTAACTATGGCTACACCTTC.

The V gene is TRBV10-1, the J gene TRBJ2-2, with D maybe TRBD2 (6 bases). V lost 5 bases and J 9 bases, leaving 19 bases between the germline ends. This CDR3 has 15 residues. In germline, CDR1 is WNHNN, CDR2 SYGVQD (reference sequence). This CDR3 is CASSPGLANIRELFF. CDR3 nucleotides: TGCGCCAGCAGTCCGGGACTTGCTAACATCCGGGAGCTGTTTTTT.

The chain couples TRBV7-9 to TRBJ2-7; D gene uncertain. The CDR3 runs 14 residues. V was clipped by 4 bases and J by 3 bases, with 13 bases between them. From germline, CDR1 is SEHNR and CDR2 FQNEAQ (reference sequence). The CDR3 DNA follows: TGTGCCAGCAGCTGGATGGAGAGAGGCTACGAGCAGTACTTC. Amino acids: CASSWMERGYEQYF. The full variable domain, rest sourced from reference TRBV7-9 and TRBJ2-7, is DTGVSQNPRHKITKRGQNVTFRCDPISEHNRLYWYRQTLGQGPEFLTYFQNEAQLEKSRLLSDRFSAERPKGSFSTLEIQRTEQGDSAMYLCASSWMERGYEQYFGPGTRLTVT.

This chain links TRBV13 with TRBJ1-1; possibly TRBD1 for D (6 bases). The CDR3 runs 13 residues. Deletions cut 5 bases from V and 7 bases from J, with 14 bases between. Germline V gives CDR1 PRHDT, CDR2 FYEKMQ (reference sequence). The CDR3 is CASSPLEGDEAFF. In DNA form, the CDR3 reads TGTGCCAGCAGCCCCCTCGAGGGGGATGAAGCTTTCTTT.

The chain carries TRBV4-1 and TRBJ2-2; 8 positions match TRBD2. J lost 7 bases, V lost 2 bases, and 3 bases had no gene match. This CDR3 spans 14 amino acids. From germline, CDR1 is MGHRA and CDR2 YSYEKL. CDR3 DNA: TGCGCCAGCAGCCAACGGGAGGGGTACGGGGAGCTGTTTTTT. It is translated as CASSQREGYGELFF.

The chain combines TRBV9 with TRBJ2-6, with D possibly being TRBD1 (6 bases). Germline CDR1 SGDLS, CDR2 YYNGEE. V was trimmed by 3 bases and J by 1 base, leaving 11 bases between them. The CDR3 consists of 16 residues. CDR3 nucleotides: TGTGCCAGCAGCGCAGGTGACAGGTCTGGGGCCAACGTCCTGACTTTC. This gives the protein CASSAGDRSGANVLTF.

The rearrangement links TRBV7-8 to TRBJ1-1; 11 positions agree with TRBD1. CDR1 and CDR2 (germline): SGHVS, FQNEAQ. The V and J ends lost 6 bases and 6 bases, in that order; junction bases with no gene match: 12. The CDR3 runs 16 residues. As DNA, the CDR3 is TGTGCCAGCAGAAGGACAGGGGGCGCCTATGGACCTGAAGCTTTCTTT. Translated, it gives CASRRTGGAYGPEAFF.

The chain employs TRBV7-9 and TRBJ2-7; TRBD1 is a possible D gene (6 bases). Trimming left V 7 bases short and J 4 bases short, with 20 bases between. The CDR3 extends over 15 amino acids. CDR1 SEHNR and CDR2 FQNEAQ come from the germline V gene (reference sequence). The CDR3 bases are TGTGCCAGCACCAGAACCGGGACACCTTATTACGAGCAGTACTTC. Translation: CASTRTGTPYYEQYF.

The chain recombines TRBV19 with TRBJ1-2, with a possible D match to TRBD1 (5 bases). Looked up from germline, CDR1 is LNHDA and CDR2 is SQIVND (reference sequence). Between the trimmed V and J ends, which lost 5 bases and 8 bases, there was a span of 21 bases. This CDR3 has 15 residues. As DNA, the CDR3 is TGTGCCAGTAGTGCCTCGGTGGGGGGAGCGTACGGCTACACCTTC. Amino acids: CASSASVGGAYGYTF.

The rearrangement links TRBV13 to TRBJ1-6; tentative D call: TRBD1 (5 bases). The CDR3 length is 15 residues. Germline CDR1 is PRHDT and CDR2 is FYEKMQ (reference sequence). V lost 6 bases to trimming and J lost 5 bases, with 14 bases between them. CDR3 sequence (DNA): TGTGCCAGCAGACCCGCCGGGGGGAATAATTCACCCCTCCACTTT. This sequence encodes CASRPAGGNNSPLHF.